Each of the 2 T cell receptor beta chains below was sequenced from the same sample in a study of T cell repertoires in cytomegalovirus infection. The antigens these receptors bind are not known. TCRdb reprocessed the reads via MiXCR and lists one record per CDR3 protein. The sample records 80,000 to 90,000 distinct CDR3 sequences, about half being singletons. This specimen was CD8+ T cells from cultured PBMCs, taken from culture after CMV antigen stimulation. The origin of the receptors is a human donor in good health (CMV status not recorded). Some clones in this sample may be carry-over from other donors' samples.

This clonotype turned up a few times. This chain links TRBV12-3 or TRBV12-4 with TRBJ2-6; 8 positions match TRBD1. J lost 0 bases, V lost 7 bases, and 11 bases had no gene match. This CDR3 is built from 18 residues. The CDR3 nucleotides are TGTGCCAGCATAATAGGAGGACAGGGACTCTCTGGGGCCAACGTCCTGACTTTC. This codes for CASIIGGQGLSGANVLTF.

The chain has TRBV28 and TRBJ1-1; a weak D match, TRBD1 (6 bases). V was pared by 5 bases and J by 1 base, with 17 bases between. Germline loops: CDR1 MDHEN, CDR2 SYDVKM. The CDR3 is 16 amino acids. Here the CDR3 DNA reads TGTGCCAGCAGTCAACCCTTCGACAGGTCGAACACTGAAGCTTTCTTT. Its protein product is CASSQPFDRSNTEAFF.